The rows below give T cell receptor beta chains drawn from one sample of a study of T cells in Graves' hyperthyroidism and ophthalmopathy. TCRdb analysed the multiplex PCR reads with MiXCR anew, one entry per CDR3 protein. The sample records roughly 350,000 distinct CDR3 sequences, roughly 13% being singletons. The sample taken for sequencing was blood. The receptors shown here come from a woman aged 40 to 50 with Graves' ophthalmopathy. CDR3s include the opening cysteine and the closing phenylalanine or tryptophan. Fields, in order: D gene, clone size, V gene, J gene, CDR3 DNA, CDR3 protein. D genes are given only for firm matches. Not all rows give a size; the values are once, few, many and, for expanded clones, a class.

.	few	TRBV20-1	TRBJ1-2	TGCTGTGTTATACAGGGAAGGACTAACTATGGCTACACCTTC	CCVIQGRTNYGYTF
.	many	TRBV7-9	TRBJ1-6	TGTGCCAGCAGCTCCCTGGGGGAGGGGAATTCACCCCTCCACTTT	CASSSLGEGNSPLHF
.	few	TRBV3-1	TRBJ2-7	TGTGCCAGCAGCCAAGGCCGGGGGTTCCCCTACGAGCAGTACTTC	CASSQGRGFPYEQYF
.	many	TRBV2	TRBJ1-2	TGTGCCAGCAGTGGCAGTCCTCGATACGGCTACACCTTC	CASSGSPRYGYTF
.	few	TRBV20-1	TRBJ1-2	TGCAGCGGTACGGACAACTATGGCTACACCTTC	CSGTDNYGYTF
TRBD2	few	TRBV4-3	TRBJ2-1	TGCGCCAGCAGCCAAGATGGGGGGACTAGCGGGAACAATGAGCAGTTCTTC	CASSQDGGTSGNNEQFF
.	many	TRBV6-1	TRBJ1-1	TGTGCCAGCAGTGAAAATACCCTGAACACTGAAGCTTTCTTT	CASSENTLNTEAFF
TRBD1	few	TRBV20-1	TRBJ1-6	TGCAGTGCTAGCGTGGGACAGCCCTATAATTCACCCCTCCACTTT	CSASVGQPYNSPLHF
.	few	TRBV7-9	TRBJ2-1	TGTGCCAGCAGCTTAGCGCGGCAGGGGAGGGAGCAGTTCTTC	CASSLARQGREQFF
.	.	TRBV12-5	TRBJ2-7	TGTGCTAGTGGTTTGGTATTGGGGGAAAGGTGCGAGCAGTACTTC	CASGLVLGERCEQYF
TRBD1	.	TRBV3-1	TRBJ1-2	TGTGCCAGCAGCCTGGACAGGGAAGCGAGCTATGGCTACACCTTC	CASSLDREASYGYTF
TRBD2	few	TRBV6-1	TRBJ2-2	TGTGCCAGCAGTGATGCCAGCGGGGGGGCGTGGGAGCTGTTTTTT	CASSDASGGAWELFF
TRBD2	many	TRBV7-8	TRBJ2-1	TGTGCCAGCAGCCGACCGGGACTAGCTGAAATTCGGGGCCACAATGAGCAGTTCTTC	CASSRPGLAEIRGHNEQFF
TRBD1	few	TRBV19	TRBJ2-1	TGTGCCAGTAGACGGGACAGCTACAATGAGCAGTTCTTC	CASRRDSYNEQFF
.	few	TRBV30	TRBJ2-7	TGTGCCTGGAGTGGTGGGCCCCTAGTATACGAGCAGTACTTC	CAWSGGPLVYEQYF
TRBD2	few	TRBV18	TRBJ2-5	TGTGCCAGCTTACGGACTAGCGGGAGAGAGGCCCAGTACTTC	CASLRTSGREAQYF
.	.	TRBV7-7	TRBJ2-5	TGTGCTAGCAGCTCAACAGGGTTGGGAGAGACCCAGTACTTC	CASSSTGLGETQYF
.	.	TRBV18	TRBJ2-3	TGTGCCAGCTCAGACCAAAGGACAGATACGCAGTATTTT	CASSDQRTDTQYF
TRBD1	many	TRBV7-9	TRBJ2-1	TGTGCCAGCAGCTCGCAGGGGGCAAATATTGTTGAGCAGTTCTTC	CASSSQGANIVEQFF
.	.	TRBV11-2	TRBJ1-1	TGTGCCAGCAGCTTTGGCCCCACCAGGGGTGGGACTGAAGCTTTCTTT	CASSFGPTRGGTEAFF
.	.	TRBV18	TRBJ1-4	TGTGCCAGCTCACGGGTATTGAATGAAAAACTGTTTTTT	CASSRVLNEKLFF
.	.	TRBV25-1	TRBJ1-1	TGTGCCAGCAGCCCTTATCGGGAGGGGACTGAAGCTTTCTTT	CASSPYREGTEAFF
.	.	TRBV5-6	TRBJ1-2	TGTGCCAGCAGCTTGGGTATGGGGGACTATGGCTACACCTTC	CASSLGMGDYGYTF
.	many	TRBV28	TRBJ2-3	TGTGCCAGCAGTTTAAGTACAGGCCAAAGCACAGATACGCAGTATTTT	CASSLSTGQSTDTQYF
TRBD1	many	TRBV12-3/TRBV12-4	TRBJ2-7	TGTGCCAGCAGTCGGACAGGGGGCTTCAGCTCCTACGAGCAGTACTTC	CASSRTGGFSSYEQYF
.	.	TRBV7-8	TRBJ2-4	TGTGCCAGCAGTAGAGGGGGGCGGGGGAACATTCAGTACTTC	CASSRGGRGNIQYF